These 26 T cell receptor beta chains were all obtained from the same sample, sequenced in a study of shared clonotypes between healthy human individuals. Profiled with immunoSEQ multiplex PCR; TCRdb holds only in-frame clones, not every one. This sample carries 1.6 million or so clones, roughly 95% of them seen once, and the ten largest clones take approximately 1.2%. The specimen sequenced was naive CD4+ T cells sorted from blood. Subset specified: CD45RA+ positively selected. The receptor source for this set is a man aged 30 to 45 in good health.

The V gene is TRBV7-9, the J gene TRBJ2-7; 10 bases are shared with TRBD2. The CDR3 runs to 15 residues. The ends lost 2 bases at V and 5 bases at J; junction bases unmatched: 6. CDR1 and CDR2 (germline): SEHNR, FQNEAQ (reference sequence). The CDR3 nucleotides are TGTGCCAGCAGCTTATACCTAGCGGGAGACGACGAGCAGTACTTC. It translates to CASSLYLAGDDEQYF. Looking up the rest from reference TRBV7-9 and TRBJ2-7 gives the full variable domain: DTGVSQNPRHKITKRGQNVTFRCDPISEHNRLYWYRQTLGQGPEFLTYFQNEAQLEKSRLLSDRFSAERPKGSFSTLEIQRTEQGDSAMYLCASSLYLAGDDEQYFGPGTRLTVT.

The gene calls are TRBV19 and TRBJ2-7; D unresolved. V was shortened by 3 bases and J by 0 bases, with 12 bases between the two germline ends. This CDR3 spans 15 amino acids. CDR1 and CDR2 (germline): LNHDA, SQIVND (reference sequence). The DNA of the CDR3 is TGTGCCAGTAGTATCTCTAGGTCAAGCTCCTACGAGCAGTACTTC. Protein sequence: CASSISRSSSYEQYF.

The chain joins TRBV5-1 to TRBJ1-1; D not resolved. Trimming took off 4 bases at V and 3 bases at J, with 10 bases between the two ends. Germline CDR1 SGHRS, CDR2 YFSETQ. The CDR3 runs to 13 residues. In DNA, the CDR3 is TGCGCCAGCAGCCCCATGGAAGACACTGAAGCTTTCTTT. Translating gives CASSPMEDTEAFF.

A single count supports this clone. The chain is built from TRBV27 and TRBJ2-1; 12 bases align to TRBD2. The V and J ends lost 7 bases and 10 bases, in that order; junction bases with no gene match: 8. Germline V gene data show CDR1 as MNHEY and CDR2 as SMNVEV (reference sequence). The CDR3 runs 14 residues. The CDR3 region is CASTRLAGVREQFF. CDR3 coding DNA: TGTGCCAGCACCCGACTAGCGGGAGTACGGGAGCAGTTCTTC.

This rearrangement joins TRBV29-1 to TRBJ2-5; 9 bases map to TRBD1. From germline, CDR1 is SQVTM and CDR2 ANQGSEA. CDR3 length equals 13 residues. Here the CDR3 reads CRRPRQGGETQYF. The CDR3 DNA sequence: TGCAGACGACCCCGACAGGGGGGTGAGACCCAGTACTTC.

J is TRBJ2-5 and V is TRBV6-5; 10 nucleotides align to TRBD2. Per germline, CDR1 MNHEY and CDR2 SVGAGI. The trim removed 2 bases at V and 3 bases at J, leaving 3 bases unmatched. The CDR3 extends over 15 amino acids. The CDR3 DNA reads as TGTGCCAGCAGTTACGCTAGCGGGAGAGAAGAGACCCAGTACTTC. It translates to CASSYASGREETQYF.

The CDR3 DNA follows: TGTGCCAGCTCAGTGCAAGAGGGTCTAGATACGCAGTATTTT. Translating it yields CASSVQEGLDTQYF. The V call is TRBV18, the J call TRBJ2-3, with D possibly matching TRBD2 (5 bases). The V end was cut by 5 bases, the J end by 5 bases, with 14 bases between. The germline V gene encodes CDR1 KGHSH and CDR2 LQKENI. The CDR3 sequence is 14 residues long.

The rearrangement uses TRBV11-2 and TRBJ1-1; D unclear. Germline V gene data show CDR1 as SGHAT and CDR2 as FQNNGV. V was cut by 5 bases and J by 2 bases, with 12 bases left in between. This CDR3 spans 14 amino acids. The CDR3 is CASSAFAANTEAFF. DNA of the CDR3: TGTGCCAGCAGCGCTTTTGCAGCTAACACTGAAGCTTTCTTT.

The chain recombines TRBV5-5 with TRBJ1-1; D is perhaps TRBD1 (6 bases). The CDR3 runs to 14 residues. CDR1 and CDR2 (germline): SGHKS, YYEKEE (reference sequence). Deletions cut 2 bases from V and 0 bases from J, with 8 bases between. The CDR3 region has the DNA TGTGCCAGCAGCTTCGGGGGCCTGAACACTGAAGCTTTCTTT. Residues: CASSFGGLNTEAFF.

Remarks on this clone: The same CDR3 can be traced to other DNA sequences in this sample. V is TRBV18 and J is TRBJ2-7, with D uncertain. This CDR3 contains 14 residues. The V gene's germline CDR1 is KGHSH and CDR2 LQKENI. Trimming pared 3 bases from V and 0 bases from J, leaving 9 bases between. The CDR3 loop reads CASSPGLVSYEQYF. The DNA for the CDR3 is TGTGCCAGCTCACCGGGGTTAGTCTCCTACGAGCAGTACTTC.

The CDR3 sequence is CASIGDRQNPDTQYF. CDR3 nucleotides: TGCGCCAGCATCGGGGACCGACAAAACCCAGATACGCAGTATTTT. The genes are TRBV5-1 and TRBJ2-3; the D call may be TRBD1 or TRBD2 (5 bases each). The CDR3 is made up of 15 amino acids. Germline-derived CDR1 and CDR2 are SGHRS and YFSETQ. Trimming shortened V by 6 bases and J by 4 bases, and 18 bases separated the two germline ends.

The chain joins TRBV29-1 to TRBJ2-7; D unclear. The CDR3 is 12 amino acids. Trimming cost V 3 bases and J 2 bases, with 8 bases left between them. From germline, CDR1 is SQVTM and CDR2 ANQGSEA. CDR3 nucleotides: TGCAGCGTTGAGAGAGGAACCTACGAGCAGTACTTC. Residues: CSVERGTYEQYF.

The chain links TRBV21-1 to TRBJ2-7; the table calls TRBD2, which could not be checked here. TRBV21-1 is marked as a pseudogene. The CDR3 covers 16 residues. The CDR3 reads CASSKDTSGSGNEQYF. CDR3 coding DNA: TGTGCCAGCAGCAAAGACACTAGCGGGAGTGGCAACGAGCAGTACTTC.

The V call is TRBV7-9, the J call TRBJ1-2, with 8 bases fitting TRBD1. Trimming removed 3 bases from V and 4 bases from J; junction bases left unmatched: 4. The CDR3 has 14 residues. Germline V lookup: CDR1 SEHNR, CDR2 FQNEAQ (reference sequence). The CDR3 here is CASSFSDRGYGYTF. The CDR3 DNA sequence: TGTGCCAGCAGCTTTTCAGACAGGGGCTATGGCTACACCTTC.

The rearrangement uses TRBV18 and TRBJ1-1; D is perhaps TRBD1 (5 bases). The germline gives CDR1 KGHSH, CDR2 LQKENI. There are 16 residues in the CDR3. V shed 2 bases and J shed 3 bases, with 16 bases lying between them. The CDR3 spells CASSPRGGGRDTEAFF. The CDR3, as DNA: TGTGCCAGCTCACCAAGAGGCGGGGGGAGGGACACTGAAGCTTTCTTT.

This chain joins TRBV5-1 and TRBJ2-1, with D tentatively TRBD2 (6 bases). V lost 0 bases and J 8 bases, leaving 12 bases between the germline ends. CDR3 length: 14 amino acids. The germline V gene encodes CDR1 SGHRS and CDR2 YFSETQ. The CDR3 reads CASSLAGGVDEQFF. Here the CDR3 DNA reads TGCGCCAGCAGCTTGGCCGGAGGGGTGGATGAGCAGTTCTTC.

The chain joins TRBV6-5 to TRBJ2-5, with D possibly being TRBD1 (6 bases). Germline V lookup: CDR1 MNHEY, CDR2 SVGAGI. CDR3 length: 13 amino acids. V lost 7 bases and J 2 bases, leaving 11 bases between the germline ends. CDR3 bases: TGTGCCAGCATCCCGAGGGGGCAAGAGACCCAGTACTTC. It is translated as CASIPRGQETQYF.

The V call is TRBV18, the J call TRBJ2-1, with 11 nucleotides matching TRBD2. Germline CDR1 is KGHSH and CDR2 is LQKENI. V lost 4 bases and J lost 5; bases outside the gene matches: 10. This CDR3 has 17 residues. CDR3 DNA sequence: TGTGCCAGCTCACTCCCCATTACTAGCGGGGGAGACAATGAGCAGTTCTTC. Translating gives CASSLPITSGGDNEQFF.

The J gene is TRBJ1-5, the V gene TRBV2; no firm D call. CDR1 is SNHLY and CDR2 is FYNNEI in the germline V gene. Trimming took off 1 base at V and 7 bases at J, with 17 bases between the two ends. The CDR3 runs 16 residues. CDR3 sequence reads: CASSEEALGLGQPQHF. Here the CDR3 DNA reads TGTGCCAGCAGTGAAGAGGCCTTAGGCCTCGGCCAGCCCCAGCATTTT. Supplemented by reference TRBV2 and TRBJ1-5, the full variable domain reads EPEVTQTPSHQVTQMGQEVILRCVPISNHLYFYWYRQILGQKVEFLVSFYNNEISEKSEIFDDQFSVERPDGSNFTLKIRSTKLEDSAMYFCASSEEALGLGQPQHFGDGTRLSIL.

The chain is built from TRBV18 and TRBJ2-1; the match to TRBD1 covers 7 bases. This CDR3 has 12 residues. Trimming cost V 2 bases and J 11 bases; bases outside gene matches: 3. Germline assignment: CDR1 KGHSH and CDR2 LQKENI. The CDR3 loop is CASSPMTGQQFF. The CDR3 region has the DNA TGTGCCAGCTCACCAATGACAGGGCAGCAGTTCTTC.

With regard to this clone: Within the sample, other DNA sequences also encode this same CDR3. The rearrangement uses TRBV5-1 and TRBJ2-1, with D tentatively TRBD2 (6 bases). This CDR3 region has 15 residues. Trimming removed 1 base from V and 0 bases from J, with 8 bases in between. Germline V lookup: CDR1 SGHRS, CDR2 YFSETQ. CDR3 in DNA: TGCGCCAGCAGCTTGCCCGGGAGCTCCTACAATGAGCAGTTCTTC. Translated, it gives CASSLPGSSYNEQFF.

The chain combines TRBV19 with TRBJ1-5; perhaps TRBD1 as D (5 bases). Deletions cut 6 bases from V and 11 bases from J, with 14 bases between. Germline assignment: CDR1 LNHDA and CDR2 SQIVND (reference sequence). The CDR3 runs to 12 residues. The CDR3 region is CASRGETVAQHF. CDR3 bases: TGTGCCAGTAGGGGGGAGACGGTGGCCCAGCATTTT.

This clone has only one observation. The V call is TRBV7-9, the J call TRBJ2-3, with a possible D match to TRBD2 (5 bases). From germline, CDR1 is SEHNR and CDR2 FQNEAQ (reference sequence). Trimming removed 0 bases at V and 5 bases at J, with 9 bases between. CDR3 length equals 14 residues. The CDR3 region is CASSLAGALDTQYF. CDR3 coding DNA: TGTGCCAGCAGCTTAGCGGGAGCTCTAGATACGCAGTATTTT.

The chain combines TRBV7-2 with TRBJ2-4; no definite D call. Trimming removed 1 base at V and 6 bases at J, with 4 bases between. Germline V CDR1 and CDR2: SGHTA, FQGNSA. The CDR3 spans 12 residues. The CDR3 protein is CASSLDTNIQYF. The DNA of the CDR3 is TGTGCCAGCAGCTTAGACACAAACATTCAGTACTTC.

The genes are TRBV2 and TRBJ2-1; 7 bases are a match to TRBD2. The ends lost 10 bases at V and 0 bases at J; junction bases unmatched: 9. CDR3 size: 15 residues. The V gene's germline CDR1 is SNHLY and CDR2 FYNNEI. CDR3 DNA sequence: TGTGCCACCGGCGCGCGGGAGAGCTCCTACAATGAGCAGTTCTTC. This sequence encodes CATGARESSYNEQFF.

The chain is built from TRBV10-1 and TRBJ2-7; no firm D call. Germline V gives CDR1 WNHNN, CDR2 SYGVQD (reference sequence). The length of the CDR3 is 14 residues. Trimming left V 0 bases short and J 6 bases short, with 12 bases between. The CDR3 reads CASSESSSWGEQYF. The CDR3 nucleotides read TGCGCCAGCAGTGAGTCGAGCAGCTGGGGCGAGCAGTACTTC.